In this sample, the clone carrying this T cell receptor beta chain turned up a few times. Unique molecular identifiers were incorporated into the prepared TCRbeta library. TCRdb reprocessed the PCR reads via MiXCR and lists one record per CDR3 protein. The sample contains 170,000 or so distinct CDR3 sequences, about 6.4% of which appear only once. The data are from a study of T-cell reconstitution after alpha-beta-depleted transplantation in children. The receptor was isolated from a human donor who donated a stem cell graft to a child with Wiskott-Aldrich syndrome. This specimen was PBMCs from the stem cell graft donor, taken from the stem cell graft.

CDR3 nucleotides: TGTGCCAGCAGTGACAGGTCCCCGAACACCGGGGAGCTGTTTTTT. Translated, it gives CASSDRSPNTGELFF. This rearrangement joins TRBV6-4 to TRBJ2-2; D is ambiguous. The V and J ends lost 2 bases and 0 bases respectively, with 7 bases between them. The CDR3 has 15 amino acids. The germline gives CDR1 MRHNA, CDR2 SNTAGT.